Following are 7 T cell receptor beta chains from one sample sequenced in a study of T-cell memory formation after mild COVID-19 (dated by TCRdb to 2020 to 2022). Preparation of the library involved 5' RACE. This sample was sequenced with an Illumina NovaSeq 6000. The public sequencing data were trimmed at Q25 with fastp and processed into clonotypes with MiXCR by TCRdb, which kept only in-frame beta chains. Each record represents a unique CDR3 protein, reported with the most common genes and DNA among its rows. This sample gives about 160,000 distinct CDR3 sequences in total; roughly 31% of them show up just once. Around 13% of the sample belongs to the ten largest clones. The specimen was PBMCs or a T cell subset sorted from them (not recorded which). The receptors originated from an adult woman who had mild COVID-19 (a few samples of this study predate the infection). The sample titles of this study are shuffled in the database, so cell type and time point are left out; the donor was told from shared clones.

This clonotype was seen a few times. The chain combines TRBV5-5 with TRBJ1-3; 8 nucleotides line up with TRBD1. V trimming: 5 bases; J trimming: 3 bases; junction bases outside the gene matches: 7. This CDR3 is 15 amino acids long. CDR1 is SGHKS, CDR2 YYEKEE, per germline (reference sequence). The CDR3 loop is CASSTDRGFGNTIYF. Written as DNA, the CDR3 is TGTGCCAGCAGTACCGACAGGGGTTTTGGAAACACCATATATTTT.

The rearrangement joins TRBV15 to TRBJ1-5, with 7 bases aligning to TRBD1. V lost 8 bases, J lost 3 bases, and 4 bases stayed unmatched. This CDR3 region has 13 residues. CDR1 LNHNV and CDR2 YYDKDF come from the germline V gene (reference sequence). The CDR3 loop is CATGTVINQPQHF. Here the CDR3 DNA reads TGTGCCACCGGGACAGTTATCAATCAGCCCCAGCATTTT.

Only a few counts were recorded for this clonotype. The rearrangement joins TRBV20-1 to TRBJ1-1; TRBD1 agrees at 7 bases. In germline, CDR1 is DFQATT, CDR2 SNEGSKA (reference sequence). The CDR3 runs to 14 residues. Trimming took 3 bases from V and 4 from J; bases not matched to a gene: 8. The CDR3 spells CSARKNRGPTEAFF. DNA for the CDR3: TGCAGTGCTAGGAAAAACAGGGGACCCACTGAAGCTTTCTTT.

This clonotype showed up just once. The chain links TRBV18 to TRBJ2-7; weak D call: TRBD2 (6 bases). The V end was cut by 0 bases, the J end by 9 bases, with 24 bases between. Germline V lookup: CDR1 KGHSH, CDR2 LQKENI. The CDR3 extends over 17 amino acids. CDR3 residues: CASSPPPERAGLLWQYF. The CDR3 region has the DNA TGTGCCAGCTCACCACCTCCAGAACGAGCGGGCCTATTGTGGCAGTACTTC. Combining the CDR3 with reference TRBV18 and TRBJ2-7 gives the whole variable domain NAGVMQNPRHLVRRRGQEARLRCSPMKGHSHVYWYRQLPEEGLKFMVYLQKENIIDESGMPKERFSAEFPKEGPSILRIQQVVRGDSAAYFCASSPPPERAGLLWQYFGPGTRLTVT.

This chain connects TRBV7-9 to TRBJ2-3; weak D call: TRBD2 (6 bases). The CDR3 sequence is 13 residues long. The germline V and J ends were trimmed by 5 bases and 1 base, with 7 bases remaining between them. The V gene's germline CDR1 is SEHNR and CDR2 FQNEAQ (reference sequence). CDR3 sequence reads: CASSRLGTDTQYF. CDR3 bases: TGTGCCAGCAGCCGACTAGGCACAGATACGCAGTATTTT.

The gene calls are TRBV5-1 and TRBJ2-5; TRBD1 agrees at 10 bases. The CDR3 consists of 14 residues. Germline assignment: CDR1 SGHRS and CDR2 YFSETQ. V dropped 4 bases and J dropped 3; count of bases not matched to a gene: 3. Here the CDR3 DNA reads TGCGCCAGCAGCCCCGGGACAGGGGAAGAGACCCAGTACTTC. This encodes CASSPGTGEETQYF.

This rearrangement joins TRBV5-8 to TRBJ2-5, with 7 bases identical to TRBD1. This CDR3 has 15 residues. With 4 bases clipped from V and 3 bases from J, the junction kept 9 bases outside the gene matches. Germline V lookup: CDR1 SGHTS, CDR2 YDEGEE. The DNA for the CDR3 is TGTGCCAGCAGCGCTACCCGACAGGGCGAAGAGACCCAGTACTTC. This codes for CASSATRQGEETQYF.